This paragraph covers one T cell receptor (beta chain) sequence. Its specificity is unknown. The repertoire was sequenced with immunoSEQ multiplex PCR; TCRdb's copy has only in-frame clones and lacks some. Of under 30,000 clones detected, 90% to 95% appear once; the ten largest clones hold roughly 0.89%. Germline CDR1 and CDR2: MDHEN and SYDVKM. V lost 8 bases to trimming and J lost 3 bases; unmatched junction nucleotides: 6. The CDR3 runs to 14 residues. This sample stems from a study of graft-versus-host responses after intestinal transplantation. Study summary: The transplants performed in recipients were multivisceral, liver-intestinal, or isolated intestinal. Tacrolimus plus steroids were given to all recipients for two to three years, preceded by anti-thymocyte globulin induction. Findings and caveats of the study: GvH clones turned up in recipient marrow; some had shown up first in ileum or blood. Patients with graft-donor T cell macrochimerism had high graft-versus-host to host-versus-graft clonal ratios in allografts.

The TCR sequence derives from a human patient who received an intestinal transplant, so some T cells may come from the graft donor. This sequence joins TRBV28 and TRBJ1-4; 7 bases are shared with TRBD1. The sequencing used PBMCs, collected 30 days after intestinal transplant. CDR3 sequence reads: CASVQGTANEKLFF. CDR3 nucleotide sequence: TGTGCCAGCGTACAGGGGACGGCTAATGAAAAACTGTTTTTT. The variable domain in full, completed from reference TRBV28 and TRBJ1-4, reads DVKVTQSSRYLVKRTGEKVFLECVQDMDHENMFWYRQDPGLGLRLIYFSYDVKMKEKGDIPEGYSVSREKKERFSLILESASTNQTSMYLCASVQGTANEKLFFGSGTQLSVL.